Listed below are T cell receptor beta chains from one sample, sequenced in a study of blood T cell repertoires in COVID-19. Some clones are missing from TCRdb's copy, which holds only in-frame ones; the method was immunoSEQ multiplex PCR. The table has 85,000 to 130,000 clones, over 70% seen once. The source material was peripheral blood. The receptors were gathered from a man aged 45 to 65 with acute or convalescent COVID-19. Each CDR3 is given with its conserved first and last residue. A D gene is named only where the DNA matches it firmly. Where a row states a size, it is once, few, many or the class of an expanded clone; other rows omit it.

once 17 TRBJ2-3 TRBV25-1 TRBD2 CASSDPLTSGSTDTQYF TGTGCCAGCAGTGACCCTTTGACTAGCGGGAGCACAGATACGCAGTATTTT
NA 16 TRBJ1-5 TRBV27 NA CASSSPGPLGNQPQHF TGTGCCAGCAGCTCCCCGGGTCCCTTGGGCAATCAGCCCCAGCATTTT
NA 15 TRBJ2-1 TRBV19 NA CASSIGQRSYNEQFF TGTGCCAGTAGTATAGGTCAGCGCTCCTACAATGAGCAGTTCTTC
NA 13 TRBJ2-5 TRBV30 NA CAWKRTKEETQYF TGTGCCTGGAAAAGGACAAAAGAAGAGACCCAGTACTTC
NA 15 TRBJ2-1 TRBV15 TRBD1 CATSRAKGAHNEQFF TGTGCCACCAGCAGAGCCAAGGGGGCTCACAATGAGCAGTTCTTC
NA 14 TRBJ2-1 TRBV29-1 NA CSVERTGLHNEQFF TGCAGCGTTGAACGGACTGGGCTCCACAATGAGCAGTTCTTC
once 10 TRBJ1-1 TRBV27 NA CASRSPEAFF TGTGCCAGCAGATCCCCGGAAGCTTTCTTT
NA 17 TRBJ2-1 TRBV24-1 TRBD2 CATSDALSGSSYNEQFF TGTGCCACCAGTGATGCCCTAAGCGGGAGCTCCTACAATGAGCAGTTCTTC
NA 14 TRBJ2-2 TRBV5-1 NA CASSLVPGTGELFF TGCGCCAGCAGCTTGGTCCCGGGAACCGGGGAGCTGTTTTTT
NA 12 TRBJ1-1 TRBV20-1 NA CSASNGNTEAFF TGCAGTGCTAGTAACGGTAACACTGAAGCTTTCTTT
NA 17 TRBJ1-4 TRBV11-2 NA CASSPVGYRIRNEKLFF TGTGCCAGCAGCCCGGTGGGCTACAGAATACGGAATGAAAAACTGTTTTTT
NA 14 TRBJ1-3 TRBV4-1 NA CASSQWGAGNTIYF TGCGCCAGCAGCCAATGGGGGGCTGGAAACACCATATATTTT
NA 14 TRBJ1-5 TRBV28 NA CASSFGQGRQPQHF TGTGCCAGCAGTTTTGGGCAGGGAAGACAGCCCCAGCATTTT
NA 15 TRBJ1-5 TRBV15 TRBD1 CATSRGDRGGQPQHF TGTGCCACCAGCAGAGGAGACAGGGGGGGGCAGCCCCAGCATTTT
NA 14 TRBJ1-1 TRBV15 NA CATSTRGRSTEAFF TGTGCCACCAGCACCAGGGGAAGGTCCACTGAAGCTTTCTTT
NA 18 TRBJ2-1 TRBV11-2 TRBD2 CASSLGLAGVITGNEQFF TGTGCCAGCAGCTTAGGGCTAGCGGGAGTTATAACGGGCAATGAGCAGTTCTTC
NA 15 TRBJ1-4 TRBV2 NA CASRREGLIYEKLFF TGTGCCAGCAGGAGGGAGGGCCTGATCTATGAAAAACTGTTTTTT
NA 13 TRBJ2-2 TRBV11-3 NA CASSFKNTGELFF TGTGCCAGCAGCTTTAAGAACACCGGGGAGCTGTTTTTT
once 17 TRBJ2-4 TRBV11-3 TRBD2 CASSLGAGEGAKNIQYF TGTGCCAGCAGCCTAGGAGCGGGAGAGGGTGCCAAAAACATTCAGTACTTC
few 14 TRBJ1-4 TRBV30 NA CAWTPGTRNEKLFF TGTGCCTGGACCCCCGGGACAAGGAATGAAAAACTGTTTTTT
NA 16 TRBJ2-2 TRBV28 TRBD2 CASSPRFLADTGELFF TGTGCCAGCAGTCCCCGTTTTCTAGCGGACACCGGGGAGCTGTTTTTT
NA 14 TRBJ1-5 TRBV6-5 NA CAINPGFSNQPQHF TGTGCCATCAACCCAGGGTTTAGCAATCAGCCCCAGCATTTT
NA 13 TRBJ2-7 TRBV27 NA CASSLGGTYEQYF TGTGCCAGCAGTCTAGGGGGTACCTACGAGCAGTACTTC
NA 16 TRBJ2-1 TRBV7-9 TRBD2 CASSPHLGGRGNEQFF TGTGCCAGCAGCCCCCACCTTGGCGGGAGGGGCAATGAGCAGTTCTTC
NA 16 TRBJ1-4 TRBV6-5 NA CASSYSGGLANEKLFF TGTGCCAGCAGTTACTCCGGGGGGTTGGCTAATGAAAAACTGTTTTTT
NA 14 TRBJ2-2 TRBV3-1/TRBV3-2 TRBD1 CASSRSGGGGELFF TGTGCCAGCAGCCGTTCAGGGGGCGGCGGGGAGCTGTTTTTT
few 14 TRBJ2-7 TRBV5-1 NA CASSLTGSLYEQYF TGCGCCAGCAGCTTGACAGGGTCCCTTTACGAGCAGTACTTC
once 12 TRBJ1-1 TRBV10-3 NA CATKGGDTEAFF TGTGCCACCAAGGGGGGGGACACTGAAGCTTTCTTT
once 16 TRBJ2-2 TRBV7-2 NA CASSFMNREQGGELFF TGTGCCAGCAGCTTCATGAACAGGGAACAGGGCGGGGAGCTGTTTTTT
NA 14 TRBJ1-2 TRBV10-2 NA CASSGTVWLYGYTF TGCGCCAGCAGTGGGACAGTCTGGCTCTATGGCTACACCTTC
NA 15 TRBJ2-2 TRBV11-3 TRBD2 CASSPGLENTGELFF TGTGCCAGCAGCCCCGGACTAGAGAACACCGGGGAGCTGTTTTTT
NA 15 TRBJ1-3 TRBV19 NA CASSTTGPGGNTIYF TGTGCCAGTAGTACTACAGGGCCGGGGGGAAACACCATATATTTT
NA 14 TRBJ1-6 TRBV30 TRBD1 CAWTRTGAGSPLHF TGTGCCTGGACCCGAACAGGGGCGGGATCACCCCTCCACTTT
NA 12 TRBJ2-5 TRBV6-5 NA CASSLKKETQYF TGTGCCAGCAGTCTAAAGAAAGAGACCCAGTACTTC
NA 13 TRBJ1-6 TRBV19 NA CASSPRQDSPLHF TGTGCCAGTAGTCCGCGACAGGATTCACCCCTCCACTTT
NA 14 TRBJ2-7 TRBV30 TRBD1 CAWSGTGGSYEQYF TGTGCCTGGAGCGGGACAGGGGGCTCCTACGAGCAGTACTTC
few 13 TRBJ1-2 TRBV6-1 NA CASSEMQGPGYTF TGTGCCAGCAGTGAAATGCAGGGGCCGGGCTACACCTTC
NA 13 TRBJ1-2 TRBV28 NA CASSLLGGYGYTF TGTGCCAGCAGTTTATTGGGGGGATATGGCTACACCTTC
NA 13 TRBJ2-7 TRBV19 TRBD2 CASSSGREYEQYF TGTGCCAGTAGTTCCGGGAGGGAATACGAGCAGTACTTC
NA 15 TRBJ2-1 TRBV5-1 TRBD2 CASSSTGTSGSNSFF TGCGCCAGCAGCTCCACCGGGACTAGCGGGAGTAATTCGTTCTTC
NA 15 TRBJ2-7 TRBV6-5 NA CASSPVWGASYEQYF TGTGCCAGCAGTCCGGTGTGGGGCGCCTCCTACGAGCAGTACTTC